This is a list of T cell receptor beta chains from one sample in a study of blood T cell repertoires in COVID-19. Generated by immunoSEQ multiplex PCR, the TCRdb table keeps only in-frame clones and is missing some. The sample yields roughly 59,000 clones, less than 85% seen once. Sequencing was done on a sample of peripheral blood. Every receptor here comes from a human donor in a cohort sampled during active COVID-19. Each CDR3 is given with its conserved first and last residue. D genes are given only for firm matches. Expanded clones get a size class; other rows say once, few or many, or leave the size out.

-	-	TRBV6-1	15	TRBJ1-1	CASSEYRVMNTEAFF	TGTGCCAGCAGTGAATACAGGGTCATGAACACTGAAGCTTTCTTT
-	-	TRBV28	14	TRBJ2-7	CASSFVQGTYEQYF	TGTGCCAGCAGTTTCGTGCAGGGTACCTACGAGCAGTACTTC
-	few	TRBV4-3	16	TRBJ1-4	CASSQNPQGKGEKLFF	TGCGCCAGCAGCCAAAACCCTCAGGGGAAGGGAGAAAAACTGTTTTTT
-	-	TRBV30	16	TRBJ1-1	CAWSVQSAGGGTEAFF	TGTGCCTGGAGTGTACAGTCGGCAGGCGGGGGCACTGAAGCTTTCTTT
-	-	TRBV5-6	16	TRBJ2-5	CASSHRAEGFWETQYF	TGTGCCAGCAGCCACAGGGCCGAAGGGTTTTGGGAGACCCAGTACTTC
-	-	TRBV11-3	14	TRBJ2-7	CASSPRETRCEQYF	TGTGCCAGCAGCCCGAGGGAAACTAGGTGCGAGCAGTACTTC
-	-	TRBV27	15	TRBJ1-5	CASSLGRGVNQPQHF	TGTGCCAGCAGTCTCGGTAGGGGCGTTAATCAGCCCCAGCATTTT
-	-	TRBV19	14	TRBJ1-4	CASTPGRGGEKLFF	TGTGCCAGTACCCCGGGACGAGGGGGTGAAAAACTGTTTTTT
-	-	TRBV23-1	15	TRBJ2-7	CASSQSGQGPYEQYF	TGCGCCAGCAGTCAATCTGGGCAGGGCCCCTACGAGCAGTACTTC
-	-	TRBV5-6	13	TRBJ2-5	CASSFGQQETQYF	TGTGCCAGCAGCTTTGGACAGCAAGAGACCCAGTACTTC
-	-	TRBV7-9	12	TRBJ2-7	CASSLGPREQYF	TGTGCCAGCAGCTTAGGTCCCCGCGAGCAGTACTTC
TRBD2	-	TRBV10-3	14	TRBJ2-5	CAIGVAGDEETQYF	TGTGCCATCGGGGTAGCGGGAGACGAAGAGACCCAGTACTTC
-	-	TRBV30	13	TRBJ1-1	CAWSRGQNTEAFF	TGTGCCTGGAGTCGGGGACAGAACACTGAAGCTTTCTTT
-	-	TRBV6-6	14	TRBJ2-2	CASSYLSDTGELFF	TGTGCCAGCAGTTACCTGTCCGACACCGGGGAGCTGTTTTTT
-	-	TRBV10-3	15	TRBJ2-5	CAISESTQDQETQYF	TGTGCCATCAGTGAGTCCACACAGGACCAAGAGACCCAGTACTTC
-	-	TRBV7-9	15	TRBJ2-2	CASSFAGPNTGELFF	TGTGCCAGCAGCTTCGCGGGGCCGAACACCGGGGAGCTGTTTTTT
TRBD1	few	TRBV7-2	15	TRBJ2-7	CASSPETGVANEQYF	TGTGCCAGCAGCCCCGAGACAGGGGTGGCCAACGAGCAGTACTTC
TRBD2	-	TRBV6-6	14	TRBJ2-7	CASSRTSGSYEQYF	TGTGCCAGCAGTCGGACTAGCGGCTCCTACGAGCAGTACTTC
-	-	TRBV7-2	13	TRBJ2-7	CASSLDVRYEQYF	TGTGCCAGCAGCTTAGACGTGAGATACGAGCAGTACTTC
-	-	TRBV27	14	TRBJ2-7	CASSPSVTSYEQYF	TGTGCCAGCAGTCCATCCGTGACTAGCTACGAGCAGTACTTC
-	-	TRBV4-2	14	TRBJ2-3	CASSQPIPTDTQYF	TGTGCCAGCAGCCAACCTATTCCCACAGATACGCAGTATTTT
TRBD2	-	TRBV6-2/TRBV6-3	13	TRBJ2-7	CASSYSGRREQYF	TGTGCCAGCAGTTATAGCGGGAGACGCGAGCAGTACTTC
-	few	TRBV14	15	TRBJ1-2	CASSQDRGSSYGYTF	TGTGCCAGCAGCCAAGACAGGGGATCGAGTTATGGCTACACCTTC
-	-	TRBV7-2	15	TRBJ2-2	CASSLYGVNTGELFF	TGTGCCAGCAGCTTATACGGGGTGAACACCGGGGAGCTGTTTTTT
TRBD1	-	TRBV10-2	17	TRBJ2-7	CASSESTGTGMVYEQYF	TGCGCCAGCAGTGAGTCCACCGGGACAGGGATGGTGTACGAGCAGTACTTC
TRBD1	-	TRBV6-5	16	TRBJ2-3	CASSLQGASLRDTQYF	TGTGCCAGCAGTTTACAGGGGGCGAGCCTAAGGGATACGCAGTATTTT
-	-	TRBV9	17	TRBJ1-1	CASSVATGPVMNTEAFF	TGTGCCAGCAGCGTAGCTACAGGGCCGGTGATGAACACTGAAGCTTTCTTT
TRBD1	-	TRBV7-8	16	TRBJ2-5	CASSLQPGQGKETQYF	TGTGCCAGCAGCCTCCAACCGGGACAGGGTAAAGAGACCCAGTACTTC
TRBD2	-	TRBV7-2	15	TRBJ2-7	CASSGLAGNANEQYF	TGTGCCAGCAGCGGACTAGCGGGAAATGCGAACGAGCAGTACTTC
-	medium-sized	TRBV28	15	TRBJ1-4	CASSLTAGFNEKLFF	TGTGCCAGCAGTTTAACGGCAGGCTTTAATGAAAAACTGTTTTTT
-	-	TRBV6-1	14	TRBJ1-2	CASSEMGQGNGYTF	TGTGCCAGCAGTGAAATGGGGCAGGGAAATGGCTACACCTTC
-	-	TRBV12-5	13	TRBJ2-5	CASARTYGETQYF	TGTGCTAGTGCGAGGACTTATGGAGAGACCCAGTACTTC
-	medium-sized	TRBV28	13	TRBJ2-7	CASSLRGAGEQYF	TGTGCCAGCAGTTTAAGGGGTGCGGGGGAGCAGTACTTC
-	-	TRBV5-6	15	TRBJ2-2	CASSFYGSYTGELFF	TGTGCCAGCAGCTTTTACGGGTCTTACACCGGGGAGCTGTTTTTT
-	-	TRBV9	12	TRBJ2-7	CASSGMSYEQYF	TGTGCCAGCAGCGGAATGAGCTACGAGCAGTACTTC
-	-	TRBV4-3	14	TRBJ2-7	CASSQGGSGYEQYF	TGCGCCAGCAGCCAAGGGGGTAGCGGCTACGAGCAGTACTTC
-	-	TRBV6-4	16	TRBJ1-5	CASSALEGGGNQPQHF	TGTGCCAGCAGTGCTCTTGAGGGGGGGGGCAATCAGCCCCAGCATTTT
-	-	TRBV18	14	TRBJ1-5	CASSGGLSNQPQHF	TGTGCCAGCTCAGGTGGGCTTAGCAATCAGCCCCAGCATTTT
-	-	TRBV28	13	TRBJ1-6	CASTWQGNSPLHF	TGTGCCAGCACCTGGCAGGGGAATTCACCCCTCCACTTT
TRBD2	-	TRBV28	18	TRBJ2-3	CASSPGKTSGSTADTQYF	TGTGCCAGCAGCCCTGGGAAGACTAGCGGGAGTACTGCAGATACGCAGTATTTT
-	-	TRBV30	9	TRBJ1-6	CAGDSPLHF	TGTGCGGGAGATTCACCCCTCCACTTT
TRBD1	-	TRBV5-1	16	TRBJ2-3	CASSLPQTGVTDTQYF	TGCGCCAGCAGCTTGCCCCAGACAGGGGTCACAGATACGCAGTATTTT
-	-	TRBV25-1	15	TRBJ1-6	CASTDDRSTFSPLHF	TGTGCCAGCACCGACGACAGGAGCACCTTTTCACCCCTCCACTTT
TRBD2	-	TRBV14	15	TRBJ2-1	CASSQAGTSGNEQFF	TGTGCCAGCAGCCAAGCCGGGACTAGCGGCAATGAGCAGTTCTTC
-	-	TRBV18	14	TRBJ2-1	CASSSTSTRNEQFF	TGTGCCAGCTCCTCCACGTCAACGAGGAATGAGCAGTTCTTC
-	-	TRBV11-1	13	TRBJ2-5	CASSFSDQETQYF	TGTGCCAGCAGCTTCAGCGACCAAGAGACCCAGTACTTC
TRBD2	-	TRBV5-6	15	TRBJ2-1	CASSYPIAGGQSRFF	TGTGCCAGCAGCTATCCAATAGCGGGAGGCCAGAGCAGATTCTTC
TRBD1	-	TRBV5-4	14	TRBJ2-5	CASSWGQGQETQYF	TGTGCCAGCAGCTGGGGACAGGGACAAGAGACCCAGTACTTC
TRBD1	few	TRBV6-2/TRBV6-3	15	TRBJ1-2	CASSYSQRTGMGYTF	TGTGCCAGCAGTTACTCTCAACGGACAGGGATGGGCTACACCTTC
-	-	TRBV7-2	15	TRBJ2-4	CASSSELQGGNIQYF	TGTGCCAGCAGCTCCGAGCTGCAGGGAGGAAACATTCAGTACTTC
TRBD1	-	TRBV7-9	15	TRBJ1-2	CASSSQGAVSYGYTF	TGTGCCAGCAGCTCGCAGGGGGCCGTCAGCTATGGCTACACCTTC
TRBD2	-	TRBV9	15	TRBJ2-1	CASSSRLAGNNEQFF	TGTGCCAGCAGCTCGCGACTAGCGGGAAACAATGAGCAGTTCTTC
-	-	TRBV15	16	TRBJ1-5	CATRRDTGMSNQPQHF	TGTGCCACCAGAAGAGATACGGGGATGAGCAATCAGCCCCAGCATTTT
-	-	TRBV11-3	13	TRBJ1-1	CASSLTGSRQAFF	TGTGCCAGCAGCTTAACAGGGAGTCGGCAAGCTTTCTTT
-	-	TRBV29-1	12	TRBJ2-3	CSVRRGTDTQYF	TGCAGCGTGCGGAGGGGCACAGATACGCAGTATTTT
-	few	TRBV5-4	14	TRBJ1-2	CASRDWLKHYGYTF	TGTGCCAGCAGAGACTGGCTAAAACACTATGGCTACACCTTC
-	-	TRBV28	17	TRBJ1-2	CASSPAGSLFTAQGYTF	TGTGCCAGCAGTCCCGCCGGGTCCCTATTTACCGCCCAAGGCTACACCTTC